A single sample is the source of the 7 T cell receptor beta chains below, sequenced in a study of T cells in Graves' hyperthyroidism and ophthalmopathy. Regions amplified from RNA transcripts were the TCR beta CDR3 regions. HTBI primers drove first-round RT-PCR of the TCR CDR3. TCRdb redid the calling of the multiplex PCR reads with MiXCR, one entry per CDR3 protein. Of roughly 400,000 distinct CDR3 sequences listed, around 14% were seen once; the top ten hold around a quarter. The sample was blood. The receptors stem from a woman aged 18-29 years with Graves' hyperthyroidism that later progressed to Graves' ophthalmopathy.

With regard to this clonotype: One end of the junction does not line up with germline, which may come from a read error. The chain links TRBV27 to TRBJ1-1, with D unclear. Germline assignment: CDR1 MNHEY and CDR2 SMNVEV (reference sequence). The CDR3 has 12 amino acids. The DNA for the CDR3 is TGTGCCAGCTGGGGTGGGAACACTGAAGCTCTCTTT. It yields the protein CASWGGNTEALF.

The table lists this clonotype with many counts. J is TRBJ1-5 and V is TRBV28; 8 bases match TRBD1. Germline CDR1 and CDR2: MDHEN and SYDVKM. The J segment lost 3 bases and the V segment lost 0 bases, leaving 1 base of the junction unmatched. The CDR3 loop spans 15 amino acids. The CDR3 reads CASSLWDRANQPQHF. DNA for the CDR3: TGTGCCAGCAGTTTATGGGACAGGGCCAATCAGCCCCAGCATTTT.

This clonotype was counted between two and nine times. This chain joins TRBV20-1 and TRBJ2-7, with a weak D call TRBD1 (6 bases). The CDR3 spans 15 residues. Germline lookup yields CDR1 DFQATT and CDR2 SNEGSKA (reference sequence). V dropped 0 bases and J dropped 4 bases, with 16 bases sitting between them. CDR3 DNA: TGCAGTGCTAGAGAAGATCACACAGGGTTTTACGAGCAGTACTTC. Protein product: CSAREDHTGFYEQYF.

This clonotype was detected ten times or more. The J gene is TRBJ2-1, the V gene TRBV20-1, with TRBD2 identical over 7 bases. The CDR3 loop spans 14 amino acids. Looked up from germline, CDR1 is DFQATT and CDR2 is SNEGSKA (reference sequence). V gave up 3 bases and J gave up 4 bases; unmatched junction bases: 6. DNA of the CDR3: TGCAGTGCTAGTGACGGGAGGTGGTACAATGAGCAGTTCTTC. Protein: CSASDGRWYNEQFF.

The table lists this clonotype with many counts. The chain recombines TRBV6-1 with TRBJ2-4, with 7 bases matching TRBD2. Germline-derived CDR1 and CDR2 are MNHNS and SASEGT. This CDR3 contains 15 residues. Trimming took 7 bases from V and 1 from J; bases not matched to a gene: 7. CDR3 in amino acids: CASTPTGGAKNIQYF. CDR3 nucleotides: TGTGCCAGCACCCCTACCGGGGGGGCCAAAAACATTCAGTACTTC.

This clonotype was observed many times. The chain recombines TRBV20-1 with TRBJ2-3, with D perhaps being TRBD1 or TRBD2 (5 bases each). The germline gives CDR1 DFQATT, CDR2 SNEGSKA (reference sequence). This CDR3 contains 14 residues. Trimming left V 6 bases short and J 5 bases short, with 18 bases between. CDR3 loop: CSAPSFQGVDTQYF. For the CDR3, the DNA is TGCAGTGCGCCCAGTTTCCAGGGAGTAGATACGCAGTATTTT.

This clonotype was counted a few times. The rearrangement joins TRBV5-1 to TRBJ1-1; TRBD1 is a possible D gene (5 bases). This CDR3 contains 17 residues. V lost 1 base and J 2 bases, leaving 18 bases between the germline ends. Germline lookup yields CDR1 SGHRS and CDR2 YFSETQ. In nucleotides, the CDR3 is TGCGCCAGCAGCTTGATGGCAGGGCCGGGGTCAAACACTGAAGCTTTCTTT. Translation: CASSLMAGPGSNTEAFF.